The 27 T cell receptor beta chains in this list originate from one sample, sequenced in a study of cytomegalovirus exposure and HLA in healthy donors. PCR used 60 Vbeta primers and 13 Jbeta primers. Measured with immunoSEQ multiplex PCR; TCRdb has only the in-frame clones, and not every one. Here the sample spans about 140,000 clones, more than 75% being singletons. Sequenced input: PBMCs. The origin of the receptors is a woman aged 18-35 years in good health and CMV-seropositive.

V usage is TRBV9 and J usage is TRBJ2-2, with D perhaps TRBD1 (5 bases). CDR3 length: 16 amino acids. CDR1 and CDR2 from the germline V gene are SGDLS and YYNGEE. Trimming pared 0 bases from V and 4 bases from J, leaving 13 bases between. CDR3 sequence reads: CASSVGAGRLTGELFF. CDR3 bases: TGTGCCAGCAGCGTAGGTGCAGGGCGTCTCACCGGGGAGCTGTTTTTT.

This chain connects TRBV6-1 to TRBJ2-2, with D perhaps matching TRBD2 (6 bases). The CDR3 length is 15 residues. Germline CDR1 MNHNS, CDR2 SASEGT. Deletions cut 3 bases from V and 0 bases from J, with 8 bases between. The CDR3 sequence: CASSDWTTNTGELFF. In DNA form, the CDR3 reads TGTGCCAGCAGTGATTGGACTACGAACACCGGGGAGCTGTTTTTT.

The chain has TRBV11-2 and TRBJ1-6; D ambiguous. Trimming cost V 3 bases and J 9 bases, with 18 bases left between them. Germline lookup yields CDR1 SGHAT and CDR2 FQNNGV. This CDR3 comprises 16 residues. The chain's CDR3 is CASSFESGTLGSPLHF. As DNA, the CDR3 is TGTGCCAGCAGCTTTGAAAGCGGAACCCTGGGTTCACCCCTCCACTTT.

For the CDR3, the DNA is TGTGCCAGCACCGAAACTATAGATACGCAGTATTTT. As protein: CASTETIDTQYF. The genes are TRBV28 and TRBJ2-3, with D hard to call. This CDR3 has 12 amino acids. Germline CDR1 reads MDHEN; CDR2 reads SYDVKM. V was trimmed by 7 bases and J by 5 bases, leaving 10 bases between them.

This chain links TRBV2 with TRBJ1-5, with D uncertain. This CDR3 is 14 amino acids long. The germline V gene encodes CDR1 SNHLY and CDR2 FYNNEI. The ends were cut back, 7 bases at V and 0 bases at J, with 10 bases in the middle. As DNA, the CDR3 is TGTGCCAGCAAAACAGATTATAGCAATCAGCCCCAGCATTTT. Its translation: CASKTDYSNQPQHF.

This clone showed up just once. V usage is TRBV6-1 and J usage is TRBJ2-5; 7 bases map to TRBD1. CDR3 length equals 16 residues. From germline, CDR1 is MNHNS and CDR2 SASEGT. With 3 bases clipped from V and 0 bases from J, the junction kept 7 bases outside the gene matches. CDR3 nucleotides: TGTGCCAGCAGTGAGAAGGGACAGAAGTACCAAGAGACCCAGTACTTC. The encoded protein is CASSEKGQKYQETQYF.

The rearrangement uses TRBV27 and TRBJ2-7, with TRBD1 as a possible D gene (6 bases). V lost 3 bases and J lost 1, with 19 bases in between. The CDR3 is 17 residues long. Germline values: CDR1 MNHEY, CDR2 SMNVEV (reference sequence). CDR3 in amino acids: CASSLVSPGHTSYEQYF. Written as DNA, the CDR3 is TGTGCCAGCAGTTTGGTGTCCCCGGGACACACTTCCTACGAGCAGTACTTC.

The table lists this clone with a count of one. The chain joins TRBV29-1 to TRBJ2-3; 9 bases agree with TRBD1. V was clipped by 4 bases and J by 4 bases; unmatched bases: 9. Germline CDR1 reads SQVTM; CDR2 reads ANQGSEA. CDR3 length: 15 amino acids. The chain's CDR3 is CSVARLGQGADTQYF. The DNA of the CDR3 is TGCAGCGTTGCAAGGTTGGGACAGGGCGCAGATACGCAGTATTTT.

This clone occurred a few times. For the CDR3, the DNA is TGTGCCAGTAGAACCTCGGGACAGGGGGACTACGAGCAGTACTTC. Its translation: CASRTSGQGDYEQYF. The chain carries TRBV19 and TRBJ2-7, with TRBD1 identical over 11 bases. CDR1 and CDR2 from the germline V gene are LNHDA and SQIVND (reference sequence). The J segment lost 3 bases and the V segment lost 6 bases, leaving 7 bases of the junction unmatched. The CDR3 covers 15 residues.

This clone was found a few times. The chain links TRBV9 to TRBJ2-1, with 9 bases fitting TRBD1. This CDR3 region has 15 residues. The junction had 6 bases not matched to a gene; V was cut back by 2 bases and J by 6 bases. Germline values: CDR1 SGDLS, CDR2 YYNGEE. CDR3 nucleotides: TGTGCCAGCAGCGTCATGACAGGGGGTGTCAATGAGCAGTTCTTC. Translation: CASSVMTGGVNEQFF.

The J gene is TRBJ2-7, the V gene TRBV5-1; D may be TRBD1 (6 bases). Germline-derived CDR1 and CDR2 are SGHRS and YFSETQ. The CDR3 loop spans 14 amino acids. Trimming took off 0 bases at V and 2 bases at J, with 9 bases between the two ends. Here the CDR3 reads CASSLETGPYEQYF. For the CDR3, the DNA is TGCGCCAGCAGCTTGGAAACAGGGCCCTACGAGCAGTACTTC.

The chain is built from TRBV29-1 and TRBJ2-1; TRBD2 matches at 7 bases. Germline CDR1 is SQVTM and CDR2 is ANQGSEA. The CDR3 length is 10 residues. V gave up 7 bases and J gave up 8 bases; unmatched junction bases: 2. The CDR3 loop reads CSGGGHEQFF. CDR3 DNA sequence: TGCAGCGGGGGAGGGCATGAGCAGTTCTTC.

This clone was counted once. The CDR3 is CASRSTGFEQFF. DNA for the CDR3: TGTGCCAGCAGGAGCACAGGGTTCGAGCAGTTCTTC. The V gene is TRBV2, the J gene TRBJ2-1, with D possibly matching TRBD1 (6 bases). Germline CDR1 and CDR2: SNHLY and FYNNEI. V lost 6 bases to trimming and J lost 10 bases, with 13 bases between them. CDR3 length equals 12 residues.

The gene calls are TRBV19 and TRBJ1-1, with 9 bases fitting TRBD1. Germline CDR1 and CDR2: LNHDA and SQIVND (reference sequence). Losses at the gene ends were 5 bases for V and 1 base for J; bases not matched to a gene: 8. The CDR3 totals 16 residues. The CDR3 here is CASSPGTGRRNTEAFF. In DNA, the CDR3 is TGTGCCAGTAGTCCGGGGACAGGGCGAAGGAACACTGAAGCTTTCTTT.

The CDR3 region has the DNA TGTGCCAGCAGAAGCTTTAAGGCAGGGGCCTACGAGCAGTACTTC. The encoded protein is CASRSFKAGAYEQYF. The chain carries TRBV28 and TRBJ2-7; D may be TRBD1 (6 bases). The germline V and J ends were trimmed by 6 bases and 2 bases, with 17 bases remaining between them. This CDR3 contains 15 residues. Germline assignment: CDR1 MDHEN and CDR2 SYDVKM.

The count of this clone is one. V gene TRBV21-1 combines with J gene TRBJ2-1; the table assigns TRBD2, which was not confirmed against the DNA. TRBV21-1 is recorded as a pseudogene. The CDR3 is 15 residues long. CDR3 nucleotides: TGTGCCAGCAGCAAAGGGACTAGCGGGGACAATGAGCAGTTCTTC. Protein sequence: CASSKGTSGDNEQFF.

This chain uses TRBV18 with TRBJ1-6; 7 positions agree with TRBD1. The CDR3 runs 15 residues. J gave up 10 bases and V 2 bases, and 8 bases lay outside the gene matches. Germline V gives CDR1 KGHSH, CDR2 LQKENI. As DNA, the CDR3 is TGTGCCAGCTCACCATTCGGACAGGACTTCTCACCCCTCCACTTT. Translation gives CASSPFGQDFSPLHF.

The chain uses TRBV10-2 and TRBJ2-5, with D perhaps matching TRBD2 (5 bases). Germline lookup yields CDR1 WSHSY and CDR2 SAAADI. V was pared by 2 bases and J by 1 base, with 14 bases between. The CDR3 totals 16 residues. The CDR3 DNA follows: TGCGCCAGCAGTGAGAATAAGCACCTAGCCCAAGAGACCCAGTACTTC. It encodes CASSENKHLAQETQYF.

The chain combines TRBV9 with TRBJ2-3; 8 nucleotides match TRBD1. Germline CDR1 SGDLS, CDR2 YYNGEE. Unmatched junction bases numbered 3, after V lost 3 bases and J lost 0 bases. This CDR3 has 15 residues. This CDR3 is CASSGGTGSTDTQYF. The CDR3 DNA is TGTGCCAGCAGCGGGGGGACAGGTAGCACAGATACGCAGTATTTT.

J is TRBJ2-1 and V is TRBV7-9; TRBD2 aligns across 8 bases. J gave up 5 bases and V 3 bases, and 6 bases lay outside the gene matches. This CDR3 has 15 residues. In germline, CDR1 is SEHNR, CDR2 FQNEAQ (reference sequence). For the CDR3, the DNA is TGTGCCAGCAGCTTTGCGGGGGGAGGGGACAATGAGCAGTTCTTC. The encoded protein is CASSFAGGGDNEQFF.

V is TRBV30 and J is TRBJ2-1; 10 positions match TRBD1. The CDR3 spans 14 residues. CDR1 is GTSNPN, CDR2 SVGIG, per germline (reference sequence). After removal of 3 bases from V and 6 bases from J, the junction contained 5 bases not matched to a gene. DNA for the CDR3: TGTGCCTGGAGGGGGGACAGGGGCATCAATGAGCAGTTCTTC. Residues: CAWRGDRGINEQFF.

The rearrangement joins TRBV4-3 to TRBJ1-4; 7 bases line up with TRBD1. The CDR3 is 17 amino acids. Germline trimming cut 0 bases from V and 2 bases from J; bases unmatched to any gene: 6. The germline gives CDR1 LGHNA, CDR2 YSLEER. The CDR3 here is CASSQDRAGGTNEKLFF. The DNA for the CDR3 is TGCGCCAGCAGCCAAGACCGCGCAGGGGGGACTAATGAAAAACTGTTTTTT.

The chain employs TRBV6-5 and TRBJ2-2; 7 bases are shared with TRBD1. The CDR3 has 15 amino acids. J was trimmed by 0 bases and V by 6 bases; bases with no gene match: 4. CDR1 and CDR2 from the germline V gene are MNHEY and SVGAGI. CDR3 sequence reads: CASRQTGSNTGELFF. The CDR3 DNA reads as TGTGCCAGCAGACAGACAGGGTCGAACACCGGGGAGCTGTTTTTT.

The J gene is TRBJ2-3, the V gene TRBV7-2; no clear D gene. This CDR3 is 18 amino acids long. Germline assignment: CDR1 SGHTA and CDR2 FQGNSA. Trimming removed 1 base from V and 2 bases from J, with 19 bases in between. CDR3 in amino acids: CASSLDDEIYYTTDTQYF. Here the CDR3 DNA reads TGTGCCAGCAGCTTAGATGATGAGATTTACTATACCACAGATACGCAGTATTTT.

The chain couples TRBV10-1 to TRBJ1-5, with TRBD1 as a possible D gene (5 bases). Trimming stripped 6 bases from V and 5 bases from J, with 11 bases between. Germline lookup yields CDR1 WNHNN and CDR2 SYGVQD (reference sequence). The CDR3 has 13 amino acids. CDR3 protein: CASSAGMDQPQHF. In DNA form, the CDR3 reads TGCGCCAGCAGCGCAGGGATGGATCAGCCCCAGCATTTT.

The chain is built from TRBV11-2 and TRBJ2-4, with 8 bases identical to TRBD1. CDR3 size: 13 residues. Per germline, CDR1 SGHAT and CDR2 FQNNGV. Trimming cost V 4 bases and J 6 bases; bases outside gene matches: 2. In nucleotides, the CDR3 is TGTGCCAGCAGCTCGGACAGGGCAAACATTCAGTACTTC. Encoded protein: CASSSDRANIQYF.

This clone was found many times. J is TRBJ1-4 and V is TRBV28, with no clear D. Germline CDR1 reads MDHEN; CDR2 reads SYDVKM. The CDR3 contains 15 residues. Trimming pared 2 bases from V and 8 bases from J, leaving 15 bases between. CDR3 sequence (DNA): TGTGCCAGCAGTTTAATTGTTCGGGGTAACGAAAAACTGTTTTTT. This gives the protein CASSLIVRGNEKLFF. Together with reference TRBV28 and TRBJ1-4, the CDR3 gives the full variable domain: DVKVTQSSRYLVKRTGEKVFLECVQDMDHENMFWYRQDPGLGLRLIYFSYDVKMKEKGDIPEGYSVSREKKERFSLILESASTNQTSMYLCASSLIVRGNEKLFFGSGTQLSVL.